The 14 T cell receptor beta chains below come from one sample, sequenced in a study of T cells in Graves' hyperthyroidism and ophthalmopathy. RNA transcripts gave rise to amplified TCR beta CDR3 regions. HTBI primers were employed in a first-round RT-PCR of the TCR CDR3. TCRdb reprocessed the multiplex PCR reads with MiXCR, giving one entry per CDR3 protein. The sample has 550,000 to 800,000 distinct CDR3 sequences; 17% are singletons. The sample comprised blood. These receptors came from a man in his forties or fifties with Graves' hyperthyroidism.

This clonotype came up many times. V is TRBV12-3 or TRBV12-4 and J is TRBJ2-1; the D gene is possibly TRBD1 (6 bases). CDR3 size: 15 residues. Between the trimmed V and J ends, which lost 2 bases and 4 bases, there was a span of 12 bases. The CDR3 spells CASSLWGQGYNEQFF. In DNA form, the CDR3 reads TGTGCCAGCAGTTTATGGGGGCAGGGGTACAATGAGCAGTTCTTC.

Ten or more counts support this clonotype. The chain carries TRBV28 and TRBJ2-7; possibly TRBD1 or TRBD2 for D (5 bases each). Trimming cost V 3 bases and J 0 bases, with 9 bases left between them. From germline, CDR1 is MDHEN and CDR2 SYDVKM. CDR3 size: 14 residues. Written as DNA, the CDR3 is TGTGCCAGCAGTTTGAGGGGCATCTCCTACGAGCAGTACTTC. Translating it yields CASSLRGISYEQYF. Full variable domain (missing parts from reference TRBV28 and TRBJ2-7): DVKVTQSSRYLVKRTGEKVFLECVQDMDHENMFWYRQDPGLGLRLIYFSYDVKMKEKGDIPEGYSVSREKKERFSLILESASTNQTSMYLCASSLRGISYEQYFGPGTRLTVT.

This clonotype was counted many times. V and J are TRBV27 and TRBJ2-7; the D gene is possibly TRBD2 (5 bases). The V end lost 0 bases, the J end lost 4 bases, and 10 bases lay between the germline ends. This CDR3 is 14 amino acids long. The germline gives CDR1 MNHEY, CDR2 SMNVEV (reference sequence). Here the CDR3 reads CASSLSGVLYEQYF. The CDR3 DNA is TGTGCCAGCAGTTTATCGGGAGTATTGTACGAGCAGTACTTC.

Many counts were recorded for this clonotype. The chain couples TRBV11-2 to TRBJ2-3, with D uncertain. Per the germline V gene, CDR1 is SGHAT and CDR2 is FQNNGV. Trimming took off 6 bases at V and 10 bases at J, with 17 bases between the two ends. This CDR3 region has 13 residues. The CDR3 DNA follows: TGTGCCAGCAGGTCCCCGGTCAGAGCGTCGCAGTATTTT. It is translated as CASRSPVRASQYF.

V is TRBV6-5 and J is TRBJ2-1; D is unclear. The CDR3 spans 11 residues. Germline V gene lookup returns CDR1 MNHEY and CDR2 SVGAGI. Trimming took off 4 bases at V and 10 bases at J, with 8 bases between the two ends. The CDR3 DNA is TGTGCCAGCAGTTCTATCCGGGAGCAGTTCTTC. Translating gives CASSSIREQFF.

This clonotype has ten or more counts. The chain couples TRBV2 to TRBJ2-5; 9 bases align to TRBD2. The CDR3 has 14 residues. CDR1 is SNHLY, CDR2 FYNNEI, per germline. The V segment lost 7 bases and the J segment 6 bases; nucleotides outside the gene matches: 9. Here the CDR3 reads CASTLRASGKTQYF. The DNA of the CDR3 is TGTGCCAGCACCCTAAGGGCTAGCGGGAAGACCCAGTACTTC.

This clonotype came up a few times. The chain carries TRBV4-1 and TRBJ2-3; TRBD1 aligns across 8 bases. The J segment lost 1 base and the V segment lost 3 bases, leaving 6 bases of the junction unmatched. The germline CDR1 and CDR2 sequences are MGHRA and YSYEKL. The CDR3 contains 16 residues. CDR3 in amino acids: CASSQAGQVRTDTQYF. The CDR3 DNA follows: TGCGCCAGCAGCCAGGCGGGACAGGTTCGCACAGATACGCAGTATTTT.

This clonotype occurred many times. V usage is TRBV10-3 and J usage is TRBJ2-7; TRBD2 matches 9 bases. The ends lost 7 bases at V and 2 bases at J; junction bases unmatched: 6. CDR1 and CDR2 from the germline V gene are ENHRY and SYGVKD. This CDR3 comprises 14 residues. The CDR3 spells CAIKEAGGTYEQYF. The CDR3 DNA is TGTGCCATCAAGGAAGCGGGAGGAACCTACGAGCAGTACTTC.

A few counts support this clonotype. The rearrangement uses TRBV12-3 or TRBV12-4 and TRBJ2-3; D is perhaps TRBD1 (5 bases). The V end was cut by 5 bases, the J end by 5 bases, with 20 bases between. The CDR3 spans 16 residues. The CDR3 DNA reads TGTGCCAGCAGTCATGAAGTGGGTACAGGTCAAGATACGCAGTATTTT. Translated: CASSHEVGTGQDTQYF.

For this clonotype: This may arise from a read error, as a much more abundant clone is one base away. V is TRBV11-3 and J is TRBJ2-7; TRBD2 matches 8 bases. Germline lookup yields CDR1 SGHNT and CDR2 YENEEA. The CDR3 is made up of 16 amino acids. V shed 8 bases and J 2 bases; nucleotides not matched to a gene: 14. In DNA, the CDR3 is TGTGCCAGCGCGGGGGCTAGCGGGCGGAGCCCCTACGAGCAGTACTTC. Its translation: CASAGASGRSPYEQYF.

Many counts were recorded for this clonotype. The chain employs TRBV6-5 and TRBJ2-7; a weak D match, TRBD2 (6 bases). V was shortened by 2 bases and J by 2 bases, with 13 bases between the two germline ends. Germline-derived CDR1 and CDR2 are MNHEY and SVGAGI. CDR3 length equals 15 residues. CDR3 DNA sequence: TGTGCCAGCAGTTACAGTCTGGAGGGCACCTACGAGCAGTACTTC. Its protein is CASSYSLEGTYEQYF.

This clonotype was observed at least ten times. The J gene is TRBJ1-2, the V gene TRBV28; D possibly corresponds to TRBD1 (5 bases). CDR3 length: 15 amino acids. Germline V gene lookup returns CDR1 MDHEN and CDR2 SYDVKM. V gave up 2 bases and J gave up 0 bases, with 10 bases separating them. DNA of the CDR3: TGTGCCAGCAGTTTAGGGGGGTCAGCTAACTATGGCTACACCTTC. Amino acids: CASSLGGSANYGYTF.

The V call is TRBV12-3 or TRBV12-4, the J call TRBJ2-1; 8 nucleotides align to TRBD2. V gave up 5 bases and J gave up 3 bases; unmatched junction bases: 6. The CDR3 is made up of 15 amino acids. CDR3 protein: CASSHSGILYNEQFF. The CDR3 DNA is TGTGCCAGCAGTCATAGCGGGATCCTCTACAATGAGCAGTTCTTC.

This clonotype was detected ten times or more. The V gene is TRBV5-1, the J gene TRBJ2-3; TRBD2 matches at 7 bases. V lost 6 bases to trimming and J lost 3 bases; unmatched junction nucleotides: 16. The CDR3 covers 17 residues. Germline CDR1 reads SGHRS; CDR2 reads YFSETQ. CDR3 in DNA: TGCGCCAGCACCCTATCGGTTCGTAGCGGGCGTACAGATACGCAGTATTTT. This encodes CASTLSVRSGRTDTQYF.